A selection of T cell receptor beta chains follows, all from one sample in a study of T cell responses to AZD1222 COVID-19 vaccine. The table came from immunoSEQ multiplex PCR; TCRdb's copy has only in-frame clones and leaves some out. Among approximately 130,000 clones listed, 80% to 90% were seen once. Here the sequenced sample was peripheral blood, taken 28 days after the second AZD1222 dose. The receptors were gathered from an adult who received the AZD1222 COVID-19 vaccine. CDR3s include the opening cysteine and the closing phenylalanine or tryptophan. The D gene is left open where the match is weak. For some rows the clone size is stated as once, few or many, or as a class when expanded; others skip it.

J | V | D | size | CDR3 | DNA
TRBJ2-1 | TRBV5-6 | TRBD1 | . | CASTDRGSYNEQFF | TGTGCCAGCACCGACAGGGGGTCCTACAATGAGCAGTTCTTC
TRBJ1-6 | TRBV18 | . | . | CASSAREDSPLHF | TGTGCCAGCTCGGCCAGGGAAGATTCACCCCTCCACTTT
TRBJ1-1 | TRBV6-6 | . | . | CASRFLGVMNTEAFF | TGTGCCAGCCGATTTTTGGGGGTAATGAACACTGAAGCTTTCTTT
TRBJ1-2 | TRBV6-1 | . | . | CASSEALLAKDYGYTF | TGTGCCAGCAGTGAAGCGCTTCTAGCCAAGGACTATGGCTACACCTTC
TRBJ2-7 | TRBV7-9 | TRBD1 | . | CASSFLGTGGILQYF | TGTGCCAGCAGCTTTCTTGGGACAGGGGGCATCTTACAGTACTTC
TRBJ2-3 | TRBV5-1 | . | . | CASSFRGAGTDTQYF | TGCGCCAGCAGCTTTCGAGGGGCCGGCACAGATACGCAGTATTTT
TRBJ2-1 | TRBV5-4 | . | . | CASSLRDNNEQFF | TGTGCCAGCAGCTTGAGGGACAACAATGAGCAGTTCTTC
TRBJ1-1 | TRBV7-6 | . | . | CASSSQGVSGTEAFF | TGTGCCAGCAGTTCCCAGGGAGTGAGTGGTACTGAAGCTTTCTTT
TRBJ2-1 | TRBV10-3 | TRBD1 | . | CASRDRGGHNEQFF | TGTGCCAGTCGAGACAGGGGGGGACACAATGAGCAGTTCTTC
TRBJ1-5 | TRBV19 | . | . | CASSIVSGTQPQHF | TGTGCCAGTAGTATAGTCTCCGGGACTCAGCCCCAGCATTTT
TRBJ1-3 | TRBV18 | TRBD1 | . | CASSPGTGENTFGNTIYF | TGTGCCAGCTCCCCAGGGACAGGGGAAAACACTTTTGGAAACACCATATATTTT
TRBJ2-3 | TRBV7-2 | . | . | CASSQGDTQYF | TGTGCCAGCAGCCAGGGAGATACGCAGTATTTT
TRBJ1-1 | TRBV5-1 | . | . | CASSLLGKDLGNTEAFF | TGCGCCAGCAGCTTGCTAGGGAAAGACTTGGGGAACACTGAAGCTTTCTTT
TRBJ1-4 | TRBV3-1/TRBV3-2 | TRBD1 | . | CASSRGGAANEKLFF | TGTGCCAGCAGCCGAGGGGGCGCGGCTAATGAAAAACTGTTTTTT
TRBJ1-2 | TRBV6-6 | . | . | CASSYLRSGYTF | TGTGCCAGCAGTTACTTACGAAGTGGCTACACCTTC
TRBJ2-5 | TRBV2 | . | once | CASTEGPPQRGTQYF | TGTGCCAGCACCGAAGGACCTCCACAAAGAGGGACCCAGTACTTC
TRBJ1-1 | TRBV12-3/TRBV12-4 | . | . | CASSFWGTEAFF | TGTGCCAGCAGTTTTTGGGGGACTGAAGCTTTCTTT
TRBJ1-3 | TRBV2 | TRBD1 | . | CASSEETGESGNTIYF | TGTGCCAGCAGTGAGGAGACAGGGGAGTCTGGAAACACCATATATTTT
TRBJ1-1 | TRBV5-8 | . | . | CASSFGVLNTEAFF | TGTGCCAGCAGCTTCGGGGTACTGAACACTGAAGCTTTCTTT
TRBJ2-1 | TRBV9 | TRBD2 | once | CASSVSGDYNEQFF | TGTGCCAGCAGCGTAAGCGGGGACTACAATGAGCAGTTCTTC
TRBJ1-5 | TRBV6-5 | . | . | CASSSPPLRGDQPQHF | TGTGCCAGCAGTTCCCCGCCCCTGAGGGGAGATCAGCCCCAGCATTTT
TRBJ2-5 | TRBV18 | TRBD2 | once | CASSRGLAGVQETQYF | TGTGCCAGCTCCCGGGGACTAGCGGGAGTCCAAGAGACCCAGTACTTC
TRBJ2-5 | TRBV3-1/TRBV3-2 | TRBD2 | . | CASSQGLAAKETQYF | TGTGCCAGCAGCCAAGGCCTAGCGGCTAAAGAGACCCAGTACTTC
TRBJ1-1 | TRBV3-1/TRBV3-2 | . | once | CASSHTGRDTEAFF | TGTGCCAGCAGCCACACCGGTAGGGACACTGAAGCTTTCTTT
TRBJ2-2 | TRBV25-1 | . | . | CASSGRTANTGELFF | TGTGCCAGCAGTGGTCGGACAGCGAACACCGGGGAGCTGTTTTTT
TRBJ1-1 | TRBV18 | TRBD1 | . | CASSPGRRTGVVGAEAFF | TGTGCCAGCTCACCGGGCCGTAGGACAGGGGTCGTTGGGGCTGAAGCTTTCTTT
TRBJ2-7 | TRBV3-1/TRBV3-2 | TRBD1 | . | CASSPITGVEQYF | TGTGCCAGCAGCCCGATAACAGGGGTCGAGCAGTACTTC
TRBJ1-1 | TRBV7-9 | . | . | CASSLGGSRANTEAFF | TGTGCCAGCAGCTTAGGTGGGAGCAGGGCGAACACTGAAGCTTTCTTT
TRBJ2-7 | TRBV5-1 | . | . | CASRHDTYEQYF | TGCGCCAGCAGACACGACACCTACGAGCAGTACTTC
TRBJ1-4 | TRBV5-6 | . | . | CASSLGGLGEKLFF | TGTGCCAGCAGCTTGGGTGGTTTGGGGGAAAAACTGTTTTTT
TRBJ1-2 | TRBV27 | . | . | CASSPGANYGYTF | TGTGCCAGCAGTCCAGGGGCTAACTATGGCTACACCTTC
TRBJ2-5 | TRBV10-3 | TRBD2 | . | CAISVAGGDRETQYF | TGTGCCATCAGTGTAGCGGGAGGCGACCGGGAGACCCAGTACTTC
TRBJ1-4 | TRBV15 | . | . | CATSRDAGLGEKLFF | TGTGCCACCAGCAGAGATGCCGGCTTGGGTGAAAAACTGTTTTTT
TRBJ2-7 | TRBV12-2 | . | . | CASRSGQGPYEQYF | TGTGCAAGTCGCTCCGGACAGGGCCCCTACGAGCAGTACTTC
TRBJ2-7 | TRBV30 | . | . | CAWSVGLGPNEQYF | TGTGCCTGGAGCGTGGGGCTAGGCCCCAACGAGCAGTACTTC
TRBJ2-7 | TRBV6-5 | . | few | CASSYSGQESYEQYF | TGTGCCAGCAGTTACTCTGGTCAGGAGTCCTACGAGCAGTACTTC
TRBJ1-2 | TRBV5-4 | TRBD1 | once | CASSLVGTGYGYTF | TGTGCCAGCAGCTTGGTAGGGACAGGCTATGGCTACACCTTC
TRBJ1-1 | TRBV6-5 | . | . | CASLRMNTEAFF | TGTGCCAGCTTAAGGATGAACACTGAAGCTTTCTTT
TRBJ2-3 | TRBV10-1 | . | . | CASSRTWSTDTQYF | TGCGCCAGCAGTAGGACATGGTCCACAGATACGCAGTATTTT
TRBJ1-4 | TRBV4-2 | TRBD1 | . | CASSHETGLTNEKLFF | TGTGCCAGCAGCCACGAGACAGGGCTAACTAATGAAAAACTGTTTTTT